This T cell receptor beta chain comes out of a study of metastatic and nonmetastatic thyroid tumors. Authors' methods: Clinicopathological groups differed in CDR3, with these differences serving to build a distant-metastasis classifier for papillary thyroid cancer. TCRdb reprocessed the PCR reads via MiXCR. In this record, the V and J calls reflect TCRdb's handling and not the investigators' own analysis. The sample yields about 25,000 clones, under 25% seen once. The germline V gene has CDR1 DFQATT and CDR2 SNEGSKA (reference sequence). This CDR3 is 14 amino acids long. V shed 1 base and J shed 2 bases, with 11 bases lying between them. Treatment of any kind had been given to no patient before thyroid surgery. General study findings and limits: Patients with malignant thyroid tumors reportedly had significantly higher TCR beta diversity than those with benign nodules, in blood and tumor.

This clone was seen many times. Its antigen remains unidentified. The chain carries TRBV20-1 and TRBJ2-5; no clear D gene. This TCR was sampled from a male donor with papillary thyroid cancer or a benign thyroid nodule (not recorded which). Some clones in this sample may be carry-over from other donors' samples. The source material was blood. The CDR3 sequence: CSARAGGAQETQYF. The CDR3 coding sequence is TGCAGTGCTAGAGCGGGCGGAGCACAAGAGACCCAGTACTTC.